One TCR beta chain is described in this entry. Its specificity is unknown. Using RNA template, CDR3s of TCR alpha and beta were amplified with iRepertoire arm-PCR. Tissue mRNA or PBMC total RNA, 100-400 ng, went into one-step reverse transcription and amplification. In TCRdb, the multiplex PCR reads were re-called with MiXCR into one record per CDR3 protein. Among approximately 45,000 distinct CDR3 sequences listed, 20% to 25% were seen once. These data are taken from a study of glioma-infiltrating T cells. Study-wide points: Non-neoplastic patients had below-expected tissue-blood divergence, while all gliomas exceeded expectation.

The germline gives CDR1 SNHLY, CDR2 FYNNEI. Trimming pared 4 bases from V and 3 bases from J, leaving 16 bases between. There are 17 residues in the CDR3. The sequenced material came from glioma tissue, nonneoplastic brain tissue, or PBMCs (not recorded which). The gene calls are TRBV2 and TRBJ1-6; unclear D gene. This clonotype was obtained from a human donor with low-grade glioma or glioblastoma, undergoing nonglioma brain surgery, or in good health (not recorded which). The CDR3 is CASSGEHESFYNSPLHF. DNA of the CDR3: TGTGCCAGCAGTGGCGAACATGAGAGCTTCTATAATTCACCCCTCCACTTT. Using reference TRBV2 and TRBJ1-6 for the parts outside the CDR3, the full variable domain is EPEVTQTPSHQVTQMGQEVILRCVPISNHLYFYWYRQILGQKVEFLVSFYNNEISEKSEIFDDQFSVERPDGSNFTLKIRSTKLEDSAMYFCASSGEHESFYNSPLHFGNGTRLTVT.